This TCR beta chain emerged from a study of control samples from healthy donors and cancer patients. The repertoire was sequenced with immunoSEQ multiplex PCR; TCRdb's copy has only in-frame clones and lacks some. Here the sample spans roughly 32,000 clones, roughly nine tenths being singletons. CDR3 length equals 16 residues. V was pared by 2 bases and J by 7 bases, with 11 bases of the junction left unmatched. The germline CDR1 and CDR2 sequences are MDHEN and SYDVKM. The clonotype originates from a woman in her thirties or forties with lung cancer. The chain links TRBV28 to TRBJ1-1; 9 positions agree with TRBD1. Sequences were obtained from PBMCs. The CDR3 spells CASSLLEGTGKIEAFF. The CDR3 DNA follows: TGTGCCAGCAGTTTACTGGAGGGGACAGGGAAAATTGAAGCTTTCTTT.